This is a list of T cell receptor beta chains from one sample in a study of blood T cell repertoires in COVID-19. Assay: immunoSEQ multiplex PCR; the TCRdb copy retains only in-frame clones and omits some. This table holds approximately 190,000 clones, roughly 80% found once. The sequenced sample was peripheral blood. The receptors stem from a man in his 60s with acute or convalescent COVID-19. The CDR3 runs from the conserved cysteine through the conserved F or W. Fields, in order: clone size, J gene, D gene, V gene, CDR3 DNA, CDR3 protein. A D gene is named only where the DNA matches it firmly. Clone sizes are given selectively: once, few, many, or a class where the clone is expanded.

size: -; J: TRBJ2-7; D: -; V: TRBV24-1; DNA: TGTGCCACCAGTGATTTCTCGGCAGGGGTGACCTACGAGCAGTACTTC; CDR3: CATSDFSAGVTYEQYF
size: -; J: TRBJ2-7; D: TRBD2; V: TRBV3-1/TRBV3-2; DNA: TGTGCCAGCAGCCAGGGAGGACTAGTCTACGAGCAGTACTTC; CDR3: CASSQGGLVYEQYF
size: -; J: TRBJ2-3; D: TRBD2; V: TRBV5-4; DNA: TGTGCCAGCAGCTCCCTAGCGGGGGGTGACACAGATACGCAGTATTTT; CDR3: CASSSLAGGDTDTQYF
size: -; J: TRBJ2-7; D: -; V: TRBV7-2; DNA: TGTGCCAGCAGCTTAGGAGGAGCGGGCTTCTACGAGCAGTACTTC; CDR3: CASSLGGAGFYEQYF
size: -; J: TRBJ1-5; D: -; V: TRBV19; DNA: TGTGCCAGTAGTATGGTTCCAGGTAGCAATCAGCCCCAGCATTTT; CDR3: CASSMVPGSNQPQHF
size: few; J: TRBJ2-7; D: -; V: TRBV2; DNA: TGTGCCAGCAGCGAAGCGGGCAGGGGGAGCTACGAGCAGTACTTC; CDR3: CASSEAGRGSYEQYF
size: -; J: TRBJ2-1; D: -; V: TRBV11-2; DNA: TGTGCCAGCAGCTTTAGTGAGAGGAATGAGCAGTTCTTC; CDR3: CASSFSERNEQFF
size: -; J: TRBJ2-1; D: TRBD2; V: TRBV19; DNA: TGTGCCAGTAGTATTCTCGGAGCGGGAGGAACCTACAATGAGCAGTTCTTC; CDR3: CASSILGAGGTYNEQFF
size: -; J: TRBJ1-2; D: TRBD1; V: TRBV5-1; DNA: TGCGCCAGCAGCTTGACAGGGGATTCTAACTATGGCTACACCTTC; CDR3: CASSLTGDSNYGYTF
size: -; J: TRBJ2-7; D: -; V: TRBV10-1; DNA: TGCGCCAGCAGTGAGTCGATTGGAGAGAGCTCCTACGAGCAGTACTTC; CDR3: CASSESIGESSYEQYF
size: -; J: TRBJ1-1; D: -; V: TRBV7-3; DNA: TGTGCCAGCAGCTTAGAGAGACAGGCTGAAGCTTTCTTT; CDR3: CASSLERQAEAFF
size: -; J: TRBJ2-1; D: -; V: TRBV29-1; DNA: TGCAGCGCCGGGCAAGGGGGACTATCCTACAATGAGCAGTTCTTC; CDR3: CSAGQGGLSYNEQFF
size: -; J: TRBJ1-5; D: -; V: TRBV1; DNA: TGCACCAGCAGCCAAGGTGACAGGGGCAATCAGCCCCAGCATTTT; CDR3: CTSSQGDRGNQPQHF
size: -; J: TRBJ2-6; D: TRBD2; V: TRBV7-2; DNA: TGTGCCAGCAGCGCCCACCTGGGACTAGAATCCCCTGGGGCCAACGTCCTGACTTTC; CDR3: CASSAHLGLESPGANVLTF
size: -; J: TRBJ1-1; D: TRBD1; V: TRBV6-5; DNA: TGTGCCAGCAGTTACGCTTTCCGGGACAGGAAGACTGAAGCTTTCTTT; CDR3: CASSYAFRDRKTEAFF
size: few; J: TRBJ1-5; D: TRBD1; V: TRBV27; DNA: TGTGCCAGCAGTTCGGTGGACAGGGGTCAGCCCCAGCATTTT; CDR3: CASSSVDRGQPQHF
size: -; J: TRBJ1-1; D: TRBD1; V: TRBV19; DNA: TGTGCCAGTGTAACCGGACAGGGGTCTTGGAACACTGAAGCTTTCTTT; CDR3: CASVTGQGSWNTEAFF
size: -; J: TRBJ2-1; D: -; V: TRBV7-2; DNA: TGTGCCGCCCGGAGGGTTGATGAGCAGTTCTTC; CDR3: CAARRVDEQFF
size: -; J: TRBJ2-1; D: -; V: TRBV11-2; DNA: TGTGCCAGCAGCTTAGAGCTGAGCTCCTACAATGAGCAGTTCTTC; CDR3: CASSLELSSYNEQFF
size: -; J: TRBJ1-6; D: -; V: TRBV19; DNA: TGTGCCAGTAGCCAGTTCTCCTATAATTCACCCCTCCACTTT; CDR3: CASSQFSYNSPLHF